This T cell receptor beta chain was retrieved from a study of shared clonotypes between healthy human individuals. Measured with immunoSEQ multiplex PCR; TCRdb has only the in-frame clones, and not every one. The sample carries hundreds of thousands of clones, around 78% recorded once. The germline V gene has CDR1 SGHTA and CDR2 FQGNSA. V was trimmed by 8 bases and J by 8 bases, leaving 12 bases between them. The CDR3 runs to 11 residues. This clone has a single count. Specimen: PBMCs. The TCR sequence derives from a woman aged 40 to 50 in good health. Some clones in this sample may be carry-over from other donors' samples. The chain combines TRBV7-2 with TRBJ1-2; D remains ambiguous. CDR3 sequence: CASGLGRGYTF. The CDR3, as DNA: TGTGCCAGCGGACTCGGAAGGGGCTACACCTTC.